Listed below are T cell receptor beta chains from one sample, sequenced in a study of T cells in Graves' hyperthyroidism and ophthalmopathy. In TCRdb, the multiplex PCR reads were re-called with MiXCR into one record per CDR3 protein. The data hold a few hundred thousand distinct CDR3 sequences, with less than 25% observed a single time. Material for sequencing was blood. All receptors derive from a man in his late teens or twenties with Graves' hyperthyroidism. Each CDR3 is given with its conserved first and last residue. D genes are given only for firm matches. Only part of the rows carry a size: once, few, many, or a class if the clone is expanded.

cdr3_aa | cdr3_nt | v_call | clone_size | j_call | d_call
CASSQEGSGSNIQYF | TGCGCCAGCAGCCAAGAAGGTAGCGGATCAAACATTCAGTACTTC | TRBV4-1 | - | TRBJ2-4 | -
CASRIAGGGTQYF | TGTGCCAGCAGAATAGCGGGGGGAGGGACCCAGTACTTC | TRBV6-1 | many | TRBJ2-5 | TRBD2
CASSSTVRSQHF | TGTGCCAGCAGTTCTACAGTGCGGTCCCAGCATTTT | TRBV28 | many | TRBJ1-5 | -
CASSQAAPGNQPQHF | TGTGCCAGCAGCCAAGCGGCCCCCGGCAATCAGCCCCAGCATTTT | TRBV3-1 | many | TRBJ1-5 | -
CASSLLGGALYEQYF | TGTGCCAGCAGCCTCCTCGGAGGGGCGCTCTACGAGCAGTACTTC | TRBV11-2 | many | TRBJ2-7 | -
CASGPASSYEQYF | TGTGCCAGCGGTCCCGCAAGCTCCTACGAGCAGTACTTC | TRBV28 | few | TRBJ2-7 | -
CASSLVSVRPYGQYF | TGTGCCAGCAGCTTAGTTTCGGTCCGTCCCTACGGCCAGTACTTC | TRBV7-2 | - | TRBJ2-7 | -
CASSHEIGGNEAFF | TGCGCCAGCAGCCACGAAATAGGCGGAAATGAAGCTTTCTTT | TRBV4-1 | - | TRBJ1-1 | -
CASNFRKDQPQYF | TGTGCCAGCAATTTCAGGAAGGATCAGCCCCAGTATTTT | TRBV6-5 | few | TRBJ2-3 | -
CASSLFRGSIEQYF | TGTGCCAGCAGCTTATTTCGGGGGTCCATCGAGCAGTACTTC | TRBV7-2 | few | TRBJ2-7 | -
CASSLSTGADSPLHF | TGCGCCAGCAGCTTGTCGACAGGGGCGGATTCACCCCTCCACTTT | TRBV5-1 | - | TRBJ1-6 | TRBD1
CASSDMYQETQYF | TGCGCCAGCAGTGATATGTACCAAGAGACCCAGTACTTC | TRBV10-2 | few | TRBJ2-5 | -
CSVSGSSYGYTF | TGCAGCGTATCAGGGTCCAGCTATGGCTACACCTTC | TRBV29-1 | many | TRBJ1-2 | -
CASSLLRDSAYYGYTF | TGTGCCAGCAGCTTGCTCCGGGACAGCGCTTACTATGGCTACACCTTC | TRBV5-6 | many | TRBJ1-2 | TRBD1
CASTGWQVGGELFF | TGTGCCAGCACAGGGTGGCAGGTGGGCGGGGAGCTGTTTTTT | TRBV12-3/TRBV12-4 | many | TRBJ2-2 | -
CASSEWSAYEQYF | TGTGCCAGCAGTGAGTGGTCCGCCTACGAGCAGTACTTC | TRBV2 | many | TRBJ2-7 | -
CSARDIRSNQPQHF | TGCAGTGCTAGGGACATCCGTAGCAATCAGCCCCAGCATTTT | TRBV20-1 | many | TRBJ1-5 | -
CASSRTELYGYTF | TGCGCCAGCAGCAGGACGGAGCTTTATGGCTACACCTTC | TRBV5-1 | few | TRBJ1-2 | -
CASSSGVGNTIYF | TGTGCCAGTAGTTCAGGGGTCGGAAACACCATATATTTT | TRBV19 | many | TRBJ1-3 | -
CSVDNRADTEAFF | TGCAGCGTTGATAACAGGGCGGACACTGAAGCTTTCTTT | TRBV29-1 | - | TRBJ1-1 | -
CASSTLRGSNYGYTF | TGTGCCAGCAGCACCCTCCGGGGGAGTAACTATGGCTACACCTTC | TRBV11-2 | - | TRBJ1-2 | -
CSARGPWVEQYF | TGCAGTGCTAGAGGTCCGTGGGTCGAGCAGTACTTC | TRBV20-1 | medium-sized | TRBJ2-7 | -
CTSSLGYGDEQYF | TGTACCAGCAGCTTAGGATACGGGGACGAGCAGTACTTC | TRBV11-2 | - | TRBJ2-7 | -
CASRASGGRTEAFF | TGTGCCAGCAGGGCCTCAGGGGGCAGGACTGAAGCTTTCTTT | TRBV6-1 | many | TRBJ1-1 | TRBD1
CAISAETSYGYTF | TGTGCCATCAGTGCGGAAACATCGTATGGCTACACCTTC | TRBV10-3 | many | TRBJ1-2 | -
CASSRRSEPKKPQHF | TGTGCCAGCAGCCGTCGGTCAGAGCCCAAGAAGCCCCAGCATTTT | TRBV7-3 | few | TRBJ1-5 | -
CSAKRSSYEQYF | TGCAGTGCTAAACGGAGCTCCTACGAGCAGTACTTC | TRBV20-1 | many | TRBJ2-7 | -
CASSEGQGMKPQHF | TGTGCCAGCAGCGAGGGACAGGGTATGAAGCCCCAGCATTTT | TRBV2 | - | TRBJ1-5 | TRBD1
CAWRNTGELFF | TGTGCCTGGAGGAACACCGGGGAGCTGTTTTTT | TRBV30 | few | TRBJ2-2 | -
CASSRTGGANGELFF | TGTGCCAGCAGCCGGACAGGGGGCGCAAACGGGGAGCTGTTTTTT | TRBV11-2 | few | TRBJ2-2 | TRBD1
CASSDPGQGRSEQYF | TGTGCCAGCAGTGACCCCGGCCAGGGGAGGAGCGAGCAGTACTTC | TRBV6-2/TRBV6-3 | many | TRBJ2-7 | -
CAWIFDSEDTEAFF | TGTGCCTGGATCTTTGACAGCGAGGACACTGAAGCTTTCTTT | TRBV30 | many | TRBJ1-1 | -
CASSPRRDSFEQYF | TGTGCCAGCAGCCCTCGGCGGGACTCCTTCGAGCAGTACTTC | TRBV7-8 | few | TRBJ2-7 | -
CASSLAGGRGDYSYTF | TGTGCCAGCAGTTTAGCAGGGGGGAGAGGGGACTATAGCTACACCTTC | TRBV28 | - | TRBJ1-2 | TRBD1
CASSPPDTYEQYF | TGTGCCAGCAGCCCCCCTGACACCTACGAGCAGTACTTC | TRBV7-9 | many | TRBJ2-7 | -
CATRDRTLSGANVLTF | TGTGCCACCCGGGACAGGACCCTCTCTGGGGCCAACGTCCTGACTTTC | TRBV10-3 | - | TRBJ2-6 | TRBD1
CASSHINRGNQPQHF | TGTGCCAGCAGTCACATCAACCGAGGCAATCAGCCCCAGCATTTT | TRBV6-5 | many | TRBJ1-5 | -
CASSYSDKSYEQYF | TGTGCCAGCAGTTACTCGGATAAGTCCTACGAGCAGTACTTC | TRBV6-5 | many | TRBJ2-7 | -
CASSAHGGFDSYGYTF | TGTGCCAGCAGTGCCCATGGGGGTTTTGACAGCTATGGCTACACCTTC | TRBV6-1 | many | TRBJ1-2 | -
CATSDQGTGDGYTF | TGTGCCACCAGTGACCAGGGGACAGGGGATGGCTACACCTTC | TRBV24-1 | many | TRBJ1-2 | TRBD1
CASSQVQRETQYF | TGTGCCAGCAGCCAAGTTCAGAGGGAGACCCAGTACTTC | TRBV3-1 | many | TRBJ2-5 | -
CASSSYPGQGVSGELFF | TGTGCCAGCAGCTCGTACCCGGGACAGGGGGTTTCCGGGGAGCTGTTTTTT | TRBV5-4 | few | TRBJ2-2 | TRBD1
CASSLGPPRIGELFF | TGTGCCAGCAGTTTAGGGCCTCCAAGAATCGGGGAGCTGTTTTTT | TRBV28 | few | TRBJ2-2 | -
CASSGDPETGELFF | TGTGCCAGCAGCGGGGACCCCGAGACCGGGGAGCTGTTTTTT | TRBV6-2/TRBV6-3 | many | TRBJ2-2 | -
CASSPGPGGNQPQHF | TGTGCCAGCAGCCCGGGCCCGGGGGGGAATCAGCCCCAGCATTTT | TRBV28 | many | TRBJ1-5 | -
CASSEGAGPYEQYF | TGCGCCAGCAGTGAGGGGGCTGGTCCCTACGAGCAGTACTTC | TRBV10-1 | many | TRBJ2-7 | -
CASSVRGITGELFF | TGTGCCAGCAGTGTCAGGGGAATCACCGGGGAGCTGTTTTTT | TRBV25-1 | few | TRBJ2-2 | -
CSVDEGGGAEQYF | TGCAGCGTTGACGAGGGCGGAGGGGCCGAGCAGTACTTC | TRBV29-1 | many | TRBJ2-7 | -
CASSVPQGKPPEAFF | TGTGCCAGCAGTGTCCCACAGGGCAAACCCCCCGAAGCTTTCTTT | TRBV6-2/TRBV6-3 | many | TRBJ1-1 | -
CASSPRRGRDTEAFF | TGTGCCAGCAGCCCCCGGAGGGGGCGGGATACTGAAGCTTTCTTT | TRBV12-3/TRBV12-4 | - | TRBJ1-1 | TRBD1
CASSSTGGSNTGELFF | TGTGCCAGCAGCTCAACAGGGGGCTCGAACACCGGGGAGCTGTTTTTT | TRBV7-8 | - | TRBJ2-2 | TRBD1
CASSQGQAPTSNQPQHF | TGCGCCAGCAGCCAGGGACAGGCCCCCACTAGCAATCAGCCCCAGCATTTT | TRBV5-1 | - | TRBJ1-5 | TRBD1
CASSLKADRLFGGYTF | TGTGCCAGCAGTTTGAAAGCGGACAGGCTATTTGGTGGCTACACCTTC | TRBV6-2/TRBV6-3 | many | TRBJ1-2 | TRBD1
CASRMDYGYTF | TGTGCCAGCAGAATGGACTATGGCTACACCTTC | TRBV6-1 | - | TRBJ1-2 | -